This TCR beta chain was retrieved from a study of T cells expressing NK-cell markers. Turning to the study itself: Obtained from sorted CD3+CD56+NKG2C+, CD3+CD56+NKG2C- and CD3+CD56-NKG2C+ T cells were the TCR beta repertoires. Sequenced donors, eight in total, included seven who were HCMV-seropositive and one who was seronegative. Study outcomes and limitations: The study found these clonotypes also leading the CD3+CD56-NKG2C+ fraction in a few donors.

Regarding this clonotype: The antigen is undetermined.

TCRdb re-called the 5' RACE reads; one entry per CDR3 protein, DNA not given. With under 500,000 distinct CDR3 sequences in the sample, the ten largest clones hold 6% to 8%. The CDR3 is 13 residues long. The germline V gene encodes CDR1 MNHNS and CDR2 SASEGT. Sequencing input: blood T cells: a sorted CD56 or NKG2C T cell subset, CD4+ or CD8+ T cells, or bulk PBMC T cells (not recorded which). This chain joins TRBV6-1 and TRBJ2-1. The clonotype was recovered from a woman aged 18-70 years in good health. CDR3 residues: CASSPHRYNEQFF.